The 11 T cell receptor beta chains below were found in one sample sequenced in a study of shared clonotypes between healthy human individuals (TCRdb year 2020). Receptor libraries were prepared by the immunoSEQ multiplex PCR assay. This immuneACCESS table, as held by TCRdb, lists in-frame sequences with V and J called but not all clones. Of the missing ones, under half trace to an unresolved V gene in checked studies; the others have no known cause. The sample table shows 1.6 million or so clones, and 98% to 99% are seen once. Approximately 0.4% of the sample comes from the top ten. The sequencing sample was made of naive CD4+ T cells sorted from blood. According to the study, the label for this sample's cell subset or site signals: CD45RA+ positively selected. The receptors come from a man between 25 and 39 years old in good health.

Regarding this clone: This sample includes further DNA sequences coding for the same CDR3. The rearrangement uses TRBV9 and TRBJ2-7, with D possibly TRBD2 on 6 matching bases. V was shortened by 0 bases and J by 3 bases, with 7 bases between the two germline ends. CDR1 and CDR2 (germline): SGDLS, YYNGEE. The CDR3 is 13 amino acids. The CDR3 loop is CASSVAGSYEQYF. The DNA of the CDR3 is TGTGCCAGCAGCGTAGCCGGGAGCTACGAGCAGTACTTC.

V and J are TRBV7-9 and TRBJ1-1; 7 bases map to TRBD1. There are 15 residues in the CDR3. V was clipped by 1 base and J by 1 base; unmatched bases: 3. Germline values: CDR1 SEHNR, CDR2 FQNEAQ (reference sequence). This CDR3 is CASSLGGTANTEAFF. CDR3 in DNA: TGTGCCAGCAGCTTAGGTGGGACAGCGAACACTGAAGCTTTCTTT.

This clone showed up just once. The CDR3 DNA reads as TGTGCCAGCAGTGATAGCGGCAGCCTAAACTATGGCTACACCTTC. It encodes CASSDSGSLNYGYTF. The chain uses TRBV6-1 and TRBJ1-2; D unclear. V was pared by 3 bases and J by 2 bases, with 13 bases between. Germline loops: CDR1 MNHNS, CDR2 SASEGT. The CDR3 sequence is 15 residues long.

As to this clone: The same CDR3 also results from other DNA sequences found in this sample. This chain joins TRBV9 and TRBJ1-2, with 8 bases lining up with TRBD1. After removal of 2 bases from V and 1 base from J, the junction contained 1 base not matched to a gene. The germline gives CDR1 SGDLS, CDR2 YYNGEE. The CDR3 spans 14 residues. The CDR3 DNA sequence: TGTGCCAGCAGCGTCGGACAGGGTAACTATGGCTACACCTTC. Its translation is CASSVGQGNYGYTF.

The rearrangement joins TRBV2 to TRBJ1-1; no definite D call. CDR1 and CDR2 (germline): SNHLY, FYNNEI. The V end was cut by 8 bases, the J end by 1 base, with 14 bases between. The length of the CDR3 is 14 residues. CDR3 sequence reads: CASRERAANTEAFF. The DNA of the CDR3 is TGTGCCAGCCGCGAAAGGGCAGCGAACACTGAAGCTTTCTTT. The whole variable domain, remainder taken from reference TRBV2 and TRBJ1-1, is EPEVTQTPSHQVTQMGQEVILRCVPISNHLYFYWYRQILGQKVEFLVSFYNNEISEKSEIFDDQFSVERPDGSNFTLKIRSTKLEDSAMYFCASRERAANTEAFFGQGTRLTVV.

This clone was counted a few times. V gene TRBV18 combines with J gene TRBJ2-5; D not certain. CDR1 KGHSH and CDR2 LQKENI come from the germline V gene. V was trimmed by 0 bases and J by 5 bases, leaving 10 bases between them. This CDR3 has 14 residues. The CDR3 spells CASSPPQTEETQYF. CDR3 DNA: TGTGCCAGCTCACCACCACAGACCGAGGAGACCCAGTACTTC.

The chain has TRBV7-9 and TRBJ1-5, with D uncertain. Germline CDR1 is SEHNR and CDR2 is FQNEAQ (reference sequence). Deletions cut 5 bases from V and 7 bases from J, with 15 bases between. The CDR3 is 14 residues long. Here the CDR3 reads CASSRPGSEQPQHF. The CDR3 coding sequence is TGTGCCAGCAGCCGACCGGGTAGTGAGCAGCCCCAGCATTTT.

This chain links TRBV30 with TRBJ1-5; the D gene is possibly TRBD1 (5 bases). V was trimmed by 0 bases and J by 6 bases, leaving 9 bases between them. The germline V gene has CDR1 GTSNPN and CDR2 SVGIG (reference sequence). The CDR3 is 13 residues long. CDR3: CAWSVLQGQPQHF. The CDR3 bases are TGTGCCTGGAGTGTACTCCAGGGTCAGCCCCAGCATTTT.

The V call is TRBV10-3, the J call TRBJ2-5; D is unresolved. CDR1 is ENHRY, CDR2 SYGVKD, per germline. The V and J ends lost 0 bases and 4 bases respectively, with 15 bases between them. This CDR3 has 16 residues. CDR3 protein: CAISESEWAAGETQYF. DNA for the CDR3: TGTGCCATCAGTGAGTCGGAGTGGGCCGCAGGAGAGACCCAGTACTTC.

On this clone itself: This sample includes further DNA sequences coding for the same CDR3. DNA for the CDR3: TGTGCCAGCAGCTCCGGACAGGGGAGAGACGAGCAGTACTTC. Translated: CASSSGQGRDEQYF. This rearrangement joins TRBV5-4 to TRBJ2-7; 9 bases are shared with TRBD1. CDR1 and CDR2 (germline): SGHNT, YYREEE (reference sequence). V lost 3 bases, J lost 5 bases, and 6 bases stayed unmatched. The CDR3 runs to 14 residues.

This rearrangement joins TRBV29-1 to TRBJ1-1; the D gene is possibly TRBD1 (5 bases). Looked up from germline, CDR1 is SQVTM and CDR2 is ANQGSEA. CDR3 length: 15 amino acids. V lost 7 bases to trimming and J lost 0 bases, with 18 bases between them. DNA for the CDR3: TGCAGCGGATATCAGGGAATGGGAATGAACACTGAAGCTTTCTTT. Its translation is CSGYQGMGMNTEAFF.